These T cell receptor beta chains were read from a single sample in a study of blood T cell repertoires in COVID-19. TCRdb's table, derived via immunoSEQ multiplex PCR, lists solely in-frame clones and lacks some. The sample lists approximately 240,000 clones; 70% to 85% were seen once. The specimen sequenced was peripheral blood. The receptors originated from a woman aged 40 to 50 with active or convalescent COVID-19. Each CDR3 is given without its conserved first and last residue.

V gene: TRBV6-5; J gene: TRBJ1-2; CDR3 protein: ASIPPGTGRGYT
V gene: TRBV19; J gene: TRBJ1-2; CDR3 protein: ASRRDSANYGYT
V gene: TRBV19; J gene: TRBJ1-2; CDR3 protein: ATRTGNYGYT
V gene: TRBV15; J gene: TRBJ2-1; CDR3 protein: ATSGLRGSYNEQF
V gene: TRBV2; J gene: TRBJ2-7; CDR3 protein: ASRQDSYEQY
V gene: TRBV11-1; J gene: TRBJ1-6; CDR3 protein: ASSKGRTNAPLH
V gene: TRBV27; J gene: TRBJ1-2; CDR3 protein: ASSLSRGTYGYT
V gene: TRBV5-6; J gene: TRBJ1-2; CDR3 protein: ASSSSTGAFLSYT
V gene: TRBV30; J gene: TRBJ2-2; CDR3 protein: AWTGQGFFPGELF
V gene: TRBV10-1; J gene: TRBJ2-3; CDR3 protein: ASSDPRRGRPQY
V gene: TRBV5-1; J gene: TRBJ2-3; CDR3 protein: ASSLEQGWRTDTQY
V gene: TRBV27; J gene: TRBJ1-6; CDR3 protein: ASSPSLGEDSPLH
V gene: TRBV15; J gene: TRBJ2-3; CDR3 protein: ATSREDRYTQY
V gene: TRBV28; J gene: TRBJ1-2; CDR3 protein: ASSLSDRGYGGYT
V gene: TRBV10-3; J gene: TRBJ1-1; CDR3 protein: AISPRQGASTEAF
V gene: TRBV27; J gene: TRBJ2-5; CDR3 protein: ASSLRLAGAGGETQY
V gene: TRBV5-1; J gene: TRBJ2-2; CDR3 protein: ASSLDLAATGELF
V gene: TRBV18; J gene: TRBJ1-3; CDR3 protein: ASSPGSGVGNTIY
V gene: TRBV28; J gene: TRBJ2-3; CDR3 protein: ASSFPGLVTDTQY
V gene: TRBV9; J gene: TRBJ2-7; CDR3 protein: ASSVGGLSYEQY
V gene: TRBV27; J gene: TRBJ1-1; CDR3 protein: ASRLIGGTEAF
V gene: TRBV19; J gene: TRBJ1-2; CDR3 protein: ASSIEAGATYGYT
V gene: TRBV27; J gene: TRBJ1-2; CDR3 protein: ASSFTRTGSVGYT
V gene: TRBV28; J gene: TRBJ1-5; CDR3 protein: ASRLQGGGQPQH
V gene: TRBV18; J gene: TRBJ1-5; CDR3 protein: ASSPGTGVGRNQPQH
V gene: TRBV6-2/TRBV6-3; J gene: TRBJ1-1; CDR3 protein: ASSYSGGSTEAF
V gene: TRBV6-5; J gene: TRBJ1-6; CDR3 protein: ASSSSGNSPLH
V gene: TRBV5-5; J gene: TRBJ1-5; CDR3 protein: ASSPTARGVGQPQH
V gene: TRBV11-2; J gene: TRBJ1-1; CDR3 protein: ASSLDRDTEAF
V gene: TRBV3-1/TRBV3-2; J gene: TRBJ1-6; CDR3 protein: ASSQGGATGTNSPLH
V gene: TRBV6-4; J gene: TRBJ2-1; CDR3 protein: ASSASLAGYNEQF
V gene: TRBV9; J gene: TRBJ2-3; CDR3 protein: ASSVGRRGRGTDTQY
V gene: TRBV19; J gene: TRBJ2-4; CDR3 protein: ASSLGQGLTSDKNIQY
V gene: TRBV30; J gene: TRBJ2-3; CDR3 protein: AWSVGGGHDTQY
V gene: TRBV28; J gene: TRBJ2-3; CDR3 protein: ASSFSGEQSTDTQY
V gene: TRBV15; J gene: TRBJ2-5; CDR3 protein: ATSRAATGVQETQY
V gene: TRBV3-1/TRBV3-2; J gene: TRBJ2-7; CDR3 protein: ASSQAASGYEQY
V gene: TRBV4-1; J gene: TRBJ1-4; CDR3 protein: ASSQAASGTANEKLF
V gene: TRBV6-5; J gene: TRBJ1-5; CDR3 protein: ASSYERNSNQPQH
V gene: TRBV28; J gene: TRBJ2-1; CDR3 protein: ASSIPDLRGGGDEQF
V gene: TRBV12-3/TRBV12-4; J gene: TRBJ2-3; CDR3 protein: ASSFSDTQY
V gene: TRBV11-2; J gene: TRBJ1-5; CDR3 protein: ASSLGAGQAQH
V gene: TRBV30; J gene: TRBJ1-2; CDR3 protein: AWSAKTANYGYT